This TCR beta chain was recovered during a study of blood T cell repertoires in COVID-19. As concerns this clone: The identical CDR3 is also encoded by other nucleotide sequences in the sample.

This CDR3 comprises 15 residues. After removal of 5 bases from V and 4 bases from J, the junction contained 5 bases not matched to a gene. Looked up from germline, CDR1 is SGHTA and CDR2 is FQGNSA. The method was immunoSEQ multiplex PCR; TCRdb's version includes in-frame clones alone and lacks a portion of them. The data contain 220,000 or so clones, around 90% of them singletons. Sequencing was carried out using PBMCs or T cells enriched from blood (not recorded which). The chain employs TRBV7-2 and TRBJ2-1; 10 nucleotides match TRBD2. The origin of this receptor is a man aged 30 to 39 who had been exposed to COVID-19. CDR3 sequence: CASSLELAGYNEQFF. DNA of the CDR3: TGTGCCAGCAGCCTGGAACTAGCGGGGTACAATGAGCAGTTCTTC.